The 29 T cell receptor beta chains below all came from one sample that was sequenced in a study of T cell responses to AZD1222 COVID-19 vaccine. The repertoire was sequenced with immunoSEQ multiplex PCR; TCRdb's copy has only in-frame clones and lacks some. The data hold about 100,000 clones, with 80% to 95% observed a single time. Sequenced here: peripheral blood, sampled on day 0 of AZD1222 vaccination. These receptors were collected from an adult in good health.

The chain uses TRBV28 and TRBJ1-5; D is perhaps TRBD1 (5 bases). The germline V gene encodes CDR1 MDHEN and CDR2 SYDVKM. The CDR3 is 16 amino acids. With 7 bases removed from V and 0 bases from J, the gap between germline ends came to 16 bases. Here the CDR3 reads CASTVRQIYSNQPQHF. DNA for the CDR3: TGTGCCAGCACTGTGAGACAGATTTATAGCAATCAGCCCCAGCATTTT. The full variable domain, in which reference TRBV28 and TRBJ1-5 provide the parts outside the CDR3, is DVKVTQSSRYLVKRTGEKVFLECVQDMDHENMFWYRQDPGLGLRLIYFSYDVKMKEKGDIPEGYSVSREKKERFSLILESASTNQTSMYLCASTVRQIYSNQPQHFGDGTRLSIL.

There are a few counts of this clone. J is TRBJ1-2 and V is TRBV5-4; 12 bases agree with TRBD1. Germline CDR1 reads SGHNT; CDR2 reads YYREEE (reference sequence). The CDR3 has 14 amino acids. V dropped 3 bases and J dropped 7; count of bases not matched to a gene: 4. The CDR3 DNA is TGTGCCAGCAGCTCGGGACAGGGGGCGACTGGCTACACCTTC. Translating it yields CASSSGQGATGYTF.

This clone was recorded once. The chain carries TRBV23-1 and TRBJ2-1, with 7 bases aligning to TRBD2. TRBV23-1 is designated an ORF whose function remains uncertain. CDR3 length: 17 amino acids. J lost 0 bases, V lost 5 bases, and 10 bases had no gene match. The DNA of the CDR3 is TGCGCCAGCAGTTCGCCCAGCGGCGGGAGCTCCTACAATGAGCAGTTCTTC. Protein: CASSSPSGGSSYNEQFF.

The chain is built from TRBV5-4 and TRBJ1-1, with D unresolved. The CDR3 totals 13 residues. Between the trimmed V and J ends, which lost 5 bases and 1 base, there was a span of 9 bases. The germline gives CDR1 SGHNT, CDR2 YYREEE (reference sequence). The CDR3 DNA reads as TGTGCCAGCAGAGGTCTGACGAACACTGAAGCTTTCTTT. Its protein product is CASRGLTNTEAFF.

The chain employs TRBV5-1 and TRBJ1-2; 8 bases fit TRBD1. The CDR3 contains 14 residues. The germline V gene encodes CDR1 SGHRS and CDR2 YFSETQ. The V segment lost 4 bases and the J segment 7 bases; nucleotides outside the gene matches: 9. Here the CDR3 reads CASSEPSGGGGYTF. As DNA, the CDR3 is TGCGCCAGCAGCGAGCCTTCAGGGGGCGGTGGCTACACCTTC.

The genes are TRBV13 and TRBJ2-7, with 8 bases aligning to TRBD2. V gave up 4 bases and J gave up 3 bases; unmatched junction bases: 8. The germline V gene encodes CDR1 PRHDT and CDR2 FYEKMQ (reference sequence). CDR3 length: 15 amino acids. This CDR3 reads CASSSRETSVYEQYF. CDR3 in DNA: TGTGCCAGCAGCTCCCGGGAGACTAGCGTCTACGAGCAGTACTTC.

The sample holds one count of this clone. The chain employs TRBV28 and TRBJ2-5; D might be TRBD1 or TRBD2, each matching 5 bases. V gave up 5 bases and J gave up 5 bases, with 9 bases separating them. CDR1 is MDHEN and CDR2 is SYDVKM in the germline V gene. The CDR3 consists of 12 residues. This CDR3 is CASSGTGETQYF. The CDR3 DNA reads as TGTGCCAGCAGTGGGACGGGGGAGACCCAGTACTTC.

This chain links TRBV19 with TRBJ2-2; D not resolved. CDR1 and CDR2 from the germline V gene are LNHDA and SQIVND (reference sequence). Trimming removed 5 bases at V and 6 bases at J, with 19 bases between. The length of the CDR3 is 16 residues. This chain's CDR3 is CASSSLGRVLSGELFF. The CDR3 DNA reads as TGTGCCAGTAGTTCCCTCGGTCGGGTCTTATCCGGGGAGCTGTTTTTT. The complete variable domain, with remaining parts taken from reference TRBV19 and TRBJ2-2, reads DGGITQSPKYLFRKEGQNVTLSCEQNLNHDAMYWYRQDPGQGLRLIYYSQIVNDFQKGDIAEGYSVSREKKESFPLTVTSAQKNPTAFYLCASSSLGRVLSGELFFGEGSRLTVL.

V usage is TRBV5-4 and J usage is TRBJ2-7, with TRBD1 matching over 8 bases. CDR1 is SGHNT and CDR2 is YYREEE in the germline V gene (reference sequence). The V segment lost 4 bases and the J segment 4 bases; nucleotides outside the gene matches: 4. This CDR3 comprises 13 residues. The CDR3 here is CASSPRGQYEQYF. The DNA of the CDR3 is TGTGCCAGCAGCCCCAGGGGGCAGTACGAGCAGTACTTC. Full variable domain (missing parts from reference TRBV5-4 and TRBJ2-7): ETGVTQSPTHLIKTRGQQVTLRCSSQSGHNTVSWYQQALGQGPQFIFQYYREEENGRGNFPPRFSGLQFPNYSSELNVNALELDDSALYLCASSPRGQYEQYFGPGTRLTVT.

The chain carries TRBV7-2 and TRBJ1-6, with no clear D. The CDR3 is 14 residues long. V was trimmed by 2 bases and J by 10 bases, leaving 12 bases between them. The germline CDR1 and CDR2 sequences are SGHTA and FQGNSA. Here the CDR3 DNA reads TGTGCCAGCAGCTTATTCCCCCGGGAGTCACCCCTCCACTTT. This sequence encodes CASSLFPRESPLHF.

V and J are TRBV6-1 and TRBJ2-3; 7 bases map to TRBD1. The CDR3 runs 14 residues. The V gene end was trimmed by 1 base and the J gene end by 4 bases; junction bases not matched to a gene: 2. Germline V gene lookup returns CDR1 MNHNS and CDR2 SASEGT. CDR3 DNA: TGTGCCAGCAGTGAAGGGACAGGCGCAGATACGCAGTATTTT. Translating it yields CASSEGTGADTQYF.

CDR3 sequence reads: CASSLGQGVNYGYTF. DNA of the CDR3: TGCGCCAGCAGCTTGGGGCAGGGCGTTAACTATGGCTACACCTTC. The chain couples TRBV5-1 to TRBJ1-2; a possible D gene is TRBD1 (5 bases). This CDR3 has 15 residues. Looked up from germline, CDR1 is SGHRS and CDR2 is YFSETQ. The germline V and J ends were trimmed by 0 bases and 1 base, with 10 bases remaining between them.

The rearrangement joins TRBV13 to TRBJ2-3; D tentatively reads TRBD1 or TRBD2 (5 bases each). This CDR3 is 16 amino acids long. The germline CDR1 and CDR2 sequences are PRHDT and FYEKMQ (reference sequence). Trimming stripped 5 bases from V and 0 bases from J, with 15 bases between. The CDR3: CASSQGVGPSTDTQYF. CDR3 coding DNA: TGTGCCAGCAGCCAGGGAGTGGGACCTAGCACAGATACGCAGTATTTT.

V gene TRBV30 combines with J gene TRBJ2-1; TRBD2 matches at 10 bases. Losses at the gene ends were 0 bases for V and 8 bases for J; bases not matched to a gene: 7. The CDR3 consists of 15 residues. In germline, CDR1 is GTSNPN, CDR2 SVGIG (reference sequence). CDR3 DNA: TGTGCCTGGAGTGTAATGCTAGCGGGAGATGATGAGCAGTTCTTC. It specifies CAWSVMLAGDDEQFF.

This sequence joins TRBV9 and TRBJ2-5; 9 bases are shared with TRBD2. The ends lost 0 bases at V and 5 bases at J; junction bases unmatched: 11. The CDR3 totals 17 residues. CDR1 SGDLS and CDR2 YYNGEE come from the germline V gene. DNA of the CDR3: TGTGCCAGCAGCGTAGATTTAGGTCTAGCGGGAAGTGAGACCCAGTACTTC. Translated: CASSVDLGLAGSETQYF.

V usage is TRBV7-2 and J usage is TRBJ2-7; 7 bases line up with TRBD2. J lost 3 bases, V lost 5 bases, and 10 bases had no gene match. The germline V gene encodes CDR1 SGHTA and CDR2 FQGNSA. This CDR3 contains 15 residues. In nucleotides, the CDR3 is TGTGCCAGCAGCAACGATGTTAGCGGGTACTACGAGCAGTACTTC. Encoded protein: CASSNDVSGYYEQYF.

The chain couples TRBV4-1 to TRBJ2-7; TRBD1 is a possible D gene (5 bases). V was clipped by 0 bases and J by 7 bases, with 10 bases between them. Per germline, CDR1 MGHRA and CDR2 YSYEKL. The CDR3 sequence is 13 residues long. The CDR3 DNA sequence: TGCGCCAGCAGCCAAGACGCAGGGCGGGAGCAGTACTTC. Residues: CASSQDAGREQYF.

The V and J genes are TRBV9 and TRBJ1-1; no firm D call. Germline V gene data show CDR1 as SGDLS and CDR2 as YYNGEE. The V end was cut by 0 bases, the J end by 1 base, with 4 bases between. This CDR3 region has 13 residues. The CDR3 DNA reads as TGTGCCAGCAGCGTAGATGAGAACACTGAAGCTTTCTTT. Translation: CASSVDENTEAFF.

The V and J genes are TRBV6-5 and TRBJ2-3; the D is unclear. Germline V gives CDR1 MNHEY, CDR2 SVGAGI. The CDR3 runs 13 residues. V lost 7 bases, J lost 1 base, and 9 bases lay in between. For the CDR3, the DNA is TGTGCCAGCACAATTCACGGCACAGATACGCAGTATTTT. It translates to CASTIHGTDTQYF.

The rearrangement joins TRBV6-5 to TRBJ1-3; D is uncertain. The germline V gene encodes CDR1 MNHEY and CDR2 SVGAGI. V was shortened by 2 bases and J by 0 bases, with 11 bases between the two germline ends. This CDR3 comprises 16 residues. The CDR3 DNA reads TGTGCCAGCAGTTACGGGCCTCCAGCCTCTGGAAACACCATATATTTT. Protein product: CASSYGPPASGNTIYF.

This chain connects TRBV11-2 to TRBJ1-4; D is unclear. The CDR3 covers 14 residues. V lost 0 bases to trimming and J lost 3 bases, with 5 bases between them. Germline V gene lookup returns CDR1 SGHAT and CDR2 FQNNGV. In nucleotides, the CDR3 is TGTGCCAGCAGCTTAGAAGTGTCTAATGAAAAACTGTTTTTT. Residues: CASSLEVSNEKLFF.

J is TRBJ1-3 and V is TRBV20-1; D not certain. V was shortened by 3 bases and J by 4 bases, with 19 bases between the two germline ends. This CDR3 contains 16 residues. The germline V gene encodes CDR1 DFQATT and CDR2 SNEGSKA (reference sequence). The chain's CDR3 is CSASRLAGNSGNTIYF. The CDR3 DNA reads TGCAGTGCTAGTCGTTTAGCGGGAAACTCAGGAAACACCATATATTTT.

CDR3 in amino acids: CAWGGLFNYGYTF. The CDR3 nucleotides are TGTGCCTGGGGGGGCTTGTTTAACTATGGCTACACCTTC. The rearrangement joins TRBV30 to TRBJ1-2; D might be TRBD1 (6 bases). The CDR3 is made up of 13 amino acids. V was trimmed by 5 bases and J by 1 base, leaving 11 bases between them. The germline CDR1 and CDR2 sequences are GTSNPN and SVGIG (reference sequence). The variable domain in full, with the rest retrieved from reference TRBV30 and TRBJ1-2, is SQTIHQWPATLVQPVGSPLSLECTVEGTSNPNLYWYRQAAGRGLQLLFYSVGIGQISSEVPQNLSASRPQDRQFILSSKKLLLSDSGFYLCAWGGLFNYGYTFGSGTRLTVV.

This clone was found a few times. The V call is TRBV2, the J call TRBJ1-5, with a weak D call TRBD1 (6 bases). V was trimmed by 8 bases and J by 0 bases, leaving 11 bases between them. The germline V gene encodes CDR1 SNHLY and CDR2 FYNNEI. There are 14 residues in the CDR3. CDR3 bases: TGTGCCAGCTCGGACAGCAATAGCAATCAGCCCCAGCATTTT. It is translated as CASSDSNSNQPQHF.

This chain uses TRBV28 with TRBJ1-1, with unresolved D. Germline values: CDR1 MDHEN, CDR2 SYDVKM. This CDR3 has 15 amino acids. V was pared by 3 bases and J by 0 bases, with 11 bases between. DNA for the CDR3: TGTGCCAGCAGTTTGATGGAAACCTTGAACACTGAAGCTTTCTTT. Translating it yields CASSLMETLNTEAFF. The full variable domain, its missing parts supplied by reference TRBV28 and TRBJ1-1, is DVKVTQSSRYLVKRTGEKVFLECVQDMDHENMFWYRQDPGLGLRLIYFSYDVKMKEKGDIPEGYSVSREKKERFSLILESASTNQTSMYLCASSLMETLNTEAFFGQGTRLTVV.

The gene calls are TRBV5-1 and TRBJ1-6, with 7 nucleotides matching TRBD1. J was trimmed by 9 bases and V by 6 bases; bases with no gene match: 12. CDR1 and CDR2 from the germline V gene are SGHRS and YFSETQ. The CDR3 extends over 15 amino acids. The CDR3 protein is CASKGQRIRGSPLHF. CDR3 in DNA: TGCGCCAGCAAGGGACAGCGGATCAGGGGTTCACCCCTCCACTTT. Full variable domain (remainder filled in from reference TRBV5-1 and TRBJ1-6): KAGVTQTPRYLIKTRGQQVTLSCSPISGHRSVSWYQQTPGQGLQFLFEYFSETQRNKGNFPGRFSGRQFSNSRSEMNVSTLELGDSALYLCASKGQRIRGSPLHFGNGTRLTVT.

The rearrangement links TRBV29-1 to TRBJ2-2; 8 bases fit TRBD2. Germline loops: CDR1 SQVTM, CDR2 ANQGSEA. This CDR3 region has 14 residues. The junction had 7 bases not matched to a gene; V was cut back by 7 bases and J by 3 bases. CDR3 in amino acids: CSAAREGDTGELFF. In DNA form, the CDR3 reads TGCAGCGCCGCACGGGAGGGAGACACCGGGGAGCTGTTTTTT.

As DNA, the CDR3 is TGTGCCAGCAGTTTTAGGGTTATTGCAACTAATGAAAAACTGTTTTTT. This codes for CASSFRVIATNEKLFF. The V and J genes are TRBV28 and TRBJ1-4; D remains ambiguous. Deletions cut 3 bases from V and 0 bases from J, with 11 bases between. The CDR3 loop spans 16 amino acids. Germline CDR1 is MDHEN and CDR2 is SYDVKM.

V usage is TRBV5-6 and J usage is TRBJ1-5; 10 bases match TRBD1. The CDR3 totals 17 residues. The germline V gene has CDR1 SGHDT and CDR2 YYEEEE. The ends lost 0 bases at V and 0 bases at J; junction bases unmatched: 3. This CDR3 reads CASSLGTGGYSNQPQHF. DNA of the CDR3: TGTGCCAGCAGCTTGGGGACAGGGGGGTATAGCAATCAGCCCCAGCATTTT.